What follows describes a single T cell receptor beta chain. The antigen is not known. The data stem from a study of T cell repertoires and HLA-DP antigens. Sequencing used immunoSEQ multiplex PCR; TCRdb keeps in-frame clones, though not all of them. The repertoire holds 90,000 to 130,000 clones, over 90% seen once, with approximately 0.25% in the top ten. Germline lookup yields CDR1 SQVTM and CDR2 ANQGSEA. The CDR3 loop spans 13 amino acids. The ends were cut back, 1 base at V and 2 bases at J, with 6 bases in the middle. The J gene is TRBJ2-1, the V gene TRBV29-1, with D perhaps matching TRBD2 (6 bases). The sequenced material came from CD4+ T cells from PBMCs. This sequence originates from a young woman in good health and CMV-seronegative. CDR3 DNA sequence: TGCAGCGTTGAAGGGGGGGCCTACAATGAGCAGTTCTTC. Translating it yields CSVEGGAYNEQFF.